This record concerns one TCR beta chain sequence. V lost 5 bases to trimming and J lost 1 base; unmatched junction nucleotides: 9. The CDR3 spans 17 residues. The germline CDR1 and CDR2 sequences are MGHRA and YSYEKL. This entry is derived from a study of blood T cell repertoires in COVID-19. Study summary: Samples of COVID-19 (acute and convalescent) were obtained from the United States, Italy and Spain.

The data were produced by immunoSEQ multiplex PCR, yet TCRdb's version contains in-frame clones alone and is incomplete. The sample has some 260,000 clones, around nine tenths seen once. This sequence originates from a woman aged 35 to 49 who had recovered from COVID-19. The source material was peripheral blood. The V gene is TRBV4-1, the J gene TRBJ1-4; TRBD1 agrees at 8 bases. In DNA, the CDR3 is TGCGCCAGCAGCGGACGGGACAGGCTTGTAACTAATGAAAAACTGTTTTTT. This codes for CASSGRDRLVTNEKLFF.